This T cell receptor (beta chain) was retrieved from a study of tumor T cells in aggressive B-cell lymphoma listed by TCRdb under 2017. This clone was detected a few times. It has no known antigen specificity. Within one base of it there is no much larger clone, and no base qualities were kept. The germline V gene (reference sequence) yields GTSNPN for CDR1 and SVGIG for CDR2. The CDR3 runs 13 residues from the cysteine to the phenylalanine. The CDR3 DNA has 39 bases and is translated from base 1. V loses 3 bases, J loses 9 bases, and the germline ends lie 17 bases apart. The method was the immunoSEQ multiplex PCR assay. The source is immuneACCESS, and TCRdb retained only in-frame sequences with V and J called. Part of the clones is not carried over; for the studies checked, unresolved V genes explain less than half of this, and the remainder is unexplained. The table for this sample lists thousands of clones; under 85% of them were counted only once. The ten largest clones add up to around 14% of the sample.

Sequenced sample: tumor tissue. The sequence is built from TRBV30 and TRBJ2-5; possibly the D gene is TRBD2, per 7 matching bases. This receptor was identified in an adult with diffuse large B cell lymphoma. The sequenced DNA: TGTGCCTGGAGCGCCGGGGGGCTCGGGGCCCAGTACTTC. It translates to CAWSAGGLGAQYF.